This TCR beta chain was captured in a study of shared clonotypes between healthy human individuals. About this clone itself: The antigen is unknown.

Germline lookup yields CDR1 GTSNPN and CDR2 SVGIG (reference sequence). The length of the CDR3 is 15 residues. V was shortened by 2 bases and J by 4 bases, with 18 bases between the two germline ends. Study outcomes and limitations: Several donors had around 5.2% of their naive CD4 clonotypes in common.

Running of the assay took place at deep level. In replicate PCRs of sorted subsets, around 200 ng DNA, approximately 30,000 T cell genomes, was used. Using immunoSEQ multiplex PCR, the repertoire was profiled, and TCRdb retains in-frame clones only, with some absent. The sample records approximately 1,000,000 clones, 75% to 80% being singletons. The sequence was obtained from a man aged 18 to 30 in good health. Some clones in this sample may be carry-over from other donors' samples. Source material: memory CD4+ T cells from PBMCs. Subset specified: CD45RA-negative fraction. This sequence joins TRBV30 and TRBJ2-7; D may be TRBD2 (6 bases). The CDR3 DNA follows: TGTGCCTGGAGTCTCCCCGGGACTGCAAATTACGAGCAGTACTTC. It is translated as CAWSLPGTANYEQYF.